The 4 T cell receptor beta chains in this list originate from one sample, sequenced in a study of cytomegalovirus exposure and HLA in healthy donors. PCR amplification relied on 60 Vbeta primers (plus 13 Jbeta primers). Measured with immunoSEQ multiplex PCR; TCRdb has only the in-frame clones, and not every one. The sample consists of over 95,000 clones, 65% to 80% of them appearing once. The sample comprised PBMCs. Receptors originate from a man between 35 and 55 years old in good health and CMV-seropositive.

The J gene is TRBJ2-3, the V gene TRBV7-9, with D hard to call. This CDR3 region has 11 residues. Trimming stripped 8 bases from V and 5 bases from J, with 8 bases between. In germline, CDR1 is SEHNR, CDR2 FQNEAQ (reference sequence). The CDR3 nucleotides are TGTGCCAGCGAACCGAGAGATACGCAGTATTTT. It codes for CASEPRDTQYF.

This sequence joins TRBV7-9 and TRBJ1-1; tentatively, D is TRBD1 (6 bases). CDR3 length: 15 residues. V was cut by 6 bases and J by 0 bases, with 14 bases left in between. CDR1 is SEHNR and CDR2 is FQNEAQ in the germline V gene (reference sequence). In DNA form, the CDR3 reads TGTGCCAGCAGGCGTCACAGGGCCATGAACACTGAAGCTTTCTTT. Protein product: CASRRHRAMNTEAFF.

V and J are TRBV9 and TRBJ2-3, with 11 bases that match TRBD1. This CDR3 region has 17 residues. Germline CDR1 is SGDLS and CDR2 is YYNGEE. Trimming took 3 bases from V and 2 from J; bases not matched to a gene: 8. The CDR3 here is CASSAGPDRGLTDTQYF. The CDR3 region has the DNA TGTGCCAGCAGCGCAGGGCCGGACAGGGGGCTCACAGATACGCAGTATTTT.

The CDR3 DNA reads TGTGCCAGCAGCCAAGTTTGGCAGCCTGACATGAACACTGAAGCTTTCTTT. Its translation is CASSQVWQPDMNTEAFF. The chain employs TRBV4-2 and TRBJ1-1; D uncertain. The germline gives CDR1 LGHNA, CDR2 YNFKEQ. CDR3 length equals 17 residues. V lost 1 base and J 0 bases, leaving 15 bases between the germline ends.